Listed below are T cell receptor beta chains from one sample, sequenced in a study of graft-versus-host responses after intestinal transplantation. Clones were sequenced by immunoSEQ multiplex PCR, and TCRdb holds only the in-frame ones, with some missing. The sample has some 18,000 clones; around 90% are singletons. The sample consisted of PBMCs, taken roughly 54 weeks after transplant. The receptors derive from a human patient who received an intestinal transplant, so some T cells may come from the graft donor. The CDR3 runs from the conserved cysteine through the conserved F or W. D genes are given only for firm matches. Some rows mark clone size as missing; the rest say once, few, many or name a class of expanded clone.

clone_size d_call j_call v_call cdr3_aa cdr3_nt
once TRBD2 TRBJ2-2 TRBV6-5 CASSYEGRVAGELFF TGTGCCAGCAGTTACGAGGGGAGGGTGGCCGGGGAGCTGTTTTTT
NA TRBD2 TRBJ2-5 TRBV5-6 CASSLRTSGGLQETQYF TGTGCCAGCAGCCTCCGGACTAGCGGGGGTTTACAAGAGACCCAGTACTTC
few TRBD2 TRBJ2-1 TRBV7-9 CASSSLSGRGNEQFF TGTGCCAGCAGCTCCCTTAGCGGGAGGGGGAATGAGCAGTTCTTC
NA TRBD1 TRBJ1-2 TRBV28 CASSPPDRLNGYTF TGTGCCAGCAGTCCCCCGGACAGGTTAAACGGCTACACCTTC
once TRBD1 TRBJ2-7 TRBV2 CASSAFRGPSYEQYF TGTGCCAGCAGTGCCTTCAGGGGGCCTTCCTACGAGCAGTACTTC
few NA TRBJ1-1 TRBV12-2 CASRLVPGQGDMNTEAFF TGTGCAAGTCGCTTAGTCCCGGGACAAGGGGACATGAACACTGAAGCTTTCTTT
NA TRBD2 TRBJ2-5 TRBV6-5 CASSRTSGQETQYF TGTGCCAGCAGTCGGACTAGCGGACAAGAGACCCAGTACTTC
NA NA TRBJ2-7 TRBV6-1 CASRLEHSSYEQYF TGTGCCAGCAGACTAGAACACAGCTCCTACGAGCAGTACTTC
NA NA TRBJ1-4 TRBV23-1 CASSQSSEQGGEKLFF TGCGCCAGCAGTCAATCGTCCGAACAGGGAGGAGAAAAACTGTTTTTT
once NA TRBJ1-1 TRBV6-5 CASSYSQGGRTEAFF TGTGCCAGCAGTTACTCACAGGGAGGGAGAACTGAAGCTTTCTTT
NA NA TRBJ2-7 TRBV5-1 CASSLGESERYF TGCGCCAGCAGCTTGGGGGAAAGTGAACGGTACTTC
NA NA TRBJ2-7 TRBV7-6 CASSFPTPYEQYF TGTGCCAGCAGCTTCCCTACCCCCTACGAGCAGTACTTC
NA NA TRBJ2-2 TRBV6-6 CASSYIIGTTGELFF TGTGCCAGCAGCTATATAATTGGTACCACCGGGGAGCTGTTTTTT
NA TRBD1 TRBJ2-1 TRBV28 CASSLRDRIYNEQFF TGTGCCAGCAGTTTACGGGACAGAATTTACAATGAGCAGTTCTTC
NA NA TRBJ1-2 TRBV29-1 CSVGEGNYGYTF TGCAGCGTTGGAGAGGGGAACTATGGCTACACCTTC
NA NA TRBJ2-3 TRBV6-4 CASSDSLASTDTQYF TGTGCCAGCAGTGACTCACTAGCTAGCACAGATACGCAGTATTTT
NA NA TRBJ2-7 TRBV28 CASSLRFGSYEQYF TGTGCCAGCAGTTTGAGGTTTGGGAGCTACGAGCAGTACTTC
NA TRBD2 TRBJ2-7 TRBV28 CASSRTSGTSYEQYF TGTGCCAGCAGTCGGACTAGCGGGACGTCCTACGAGCAGTACTTC
NA NA TRBJ2-3 TRBV6-5 CASSFGASDTQYF TGTGCCAGCAGCTTCGGGGCCTCAGATACGCAGTATTTT
NA NA TRBJ1-1 TRBV12-5 CASGLKPNGEAFF TGTGCTAGTGGTTTGAAACCGAACGGTGAAGCTTTCTTT
NA NA TRBJ2-3 TRBV7-9 CASSLEHYTDTQYF TGTGCCAGCAGCTTAGAGCATTACACAGATACGCAGTATTTT
few TRBD1 TRBJ1-4 TRBV7-2 CASSLGAGGNEKLFF TGTGCCAGCAGCTTAGGGGCAGGGGGTAATGAAAAACTGTTTTTT
NA NA TRBJ2-1 TRBV6-4 CASSQRSNNEQFF TGTGCCAGCAGTCAGAGGAGTAACAATGAGCAGTTCTTC
NA TRBD1 TRBJ1-1 TRBV10-3 CAISATGGVTEAFF TGTGCCATCAGCGCTACAGGGGGCGTCACTGAAGCTTTCTTT
NA NA TRBJ2-5 TRBV4-3 CASSQEETQYF TGCGCCAGCAGCCAAGAAGAGACCCAGTACTTC
once NA TRBJ1-2 TRBV4-1 CASSLLPGQGGGYTF TGCGCCAGCAGCCTTCTGCCAGGGCAGGGTGGTGGCTACACCTTC
once NA TRBJ2-5 TRBV27 CASSLSGADMETQYF TGTGCCAGCAGTTTATCCGGAGCAGACATGGAGACCCAGTACTTC
once NA TRBJ2-2 TRBV6-6 CASSLLGGELFF TGTGCCAGCAGTCTCCTCGGCGGGGAGCTGTTTTTT
NA NA TRBJ2-5 TRBV18 CASSRKAGQETQYF TGTGCCAGCTCACGGAAGGCGGGGCAAGAGACCCAGTACTTC
NA NA TRBJ1-2 TRBV28 CASSSIRSFYGYTF TGTGCCAGCAGTTCTATAAGATCTTTCTATGGCTACACCTTC
NA NA TRBJ1-1 TRBV28 CASSFGEIQGNTEAFF TGTGCCAGCAGTTTCGGCGAGATTCAGGGGAACACTGAAGCTTTCTTT
few TRBD1 TRBJ1-3 TRBV10-3 CAISEGQGVYSGNTIYF TGTGCCATCAGTGAGGGGCAGGGGGTCTACTCTGGAAACACCATATATTTT
NA TRBD2 TRBJ2-3 TRBV2 CASSGGAGGPTDTQYF TGTGCCAGCAGTGGGGGGGCGGGGGGCCCCACAGATACGCAGTATTTT
few TRBD1 TRBJ1-2 TRBV6-1 CASSEGTGGLYGYTF TGTGCCAGCAGTGAAGGGACAGGGGGGCTCTATGGCTACACCTTC
NA TRBD2 TRBJ2-3 TRBV6-5 CASSARLAGADTQYF TGTGCCAGCAGTGCACGACTAGCGGGAGCAGATACGCAGTATTTT
NA NA TRBJ2-3 TRBV7-9 CASSAPPWSLTDTQYF TGTGCCAGCAGCGCACCCCCCTGGTCACTCACAGATACGCAGTATTTT
NA NA TRBJ2-2 TRBV5-1 CASSLAGGDTGELFF TGCGCCAGCAGCTTGGCCGGAGGGGACACCGGGGAGCTGTTTTTT
NA NA TRBJ2-1 TRBV7-2 CASSLGTSSYNEQFF TGTGCCAGCAGCTTAGGGACGAGCTCCTACAATGAGCAGTTCTTC
NA NA TRBJ2-7 TRBV27 CASSSSGGGEQYF TGTGCCAGCAGCTCCTCTGGGGGTGGGGAGCAGTACTTC
NA TRBD2 TRBJ2-7 TRBV6-1 CASSERAGEGREQYF TGTGCCAGCAGTGAAAGGGCGGGAGAGGGCCGCGAGCAGTACTTC
NA TRBD2 TRBJ2-1 TRBV5-1 CASSFPGLEAEQFF TGCGCCAGCAGCTTCCCAGGACTAGAGGCTGAGCAGTTCTTC
NA NA TRBJ2-7 TRBV12-1 CASSFRTSGSAYEQYF TGTGCCAGCAGCTTCCGGACTAGCGGGAGCGCCTACGAGCAGTACTTC
NA NA TRBJ2-5 TRBV29-1 CSAPVKGAQETQYF TGCAGCGCCCCCGTGAAAGGAGCACAAGAGACCCAGTACTTC
NA TRBD2 TRBJ2-2 TRBV2 CASSRASGSGGELFF TGTGCCAGCAGCCGTGCTAGCGGGAGCGGCGGGGAGCTGTTTTTT
NA TRBD2 TRBJ2-1 TRBV2 CASSEVGVSGGYNEQFF TGTGCCAGCAGTGAAGTGGGAGTCTCCGGGGGGTACAATGAGCAGTTCTTC
NA NA TRBJ1-4 TRBV5-1 CASSTWGGRDEKLFF TGCGCCAGCAGCACCTGGGGTGGCAGGGATGAAAAACTGTTTTTT
NA NA TRBJ2-3 TRBV6-4 CASSYGELGGTDTQYF TGTGCCAGCAGTTACGGGGAACTGGGTGGGACAGATACGCAGTATTTT
NA TRBD2 TRBJ2-3 TRBV2 CARTGTSGRGSTDTQYF TGTGCCCGAACCGGGACTAGCGGGAGAGGTAGCACAGATACGCAGTATTTT
NA NA TRBJ2-3 TRBV9 CASSVFTDTQYF TGTGCCAGCAGCGTATTCACAGATACGCAGTATTTT
NA NA TRBJ2-7 TRBV6-5 CASSRPGKAEQYF TGTGCCAGCAGTAGACCCGGGAAAGCCGAGCAGTACTTC
NA TRBD1 TRBJ1-5 TRBV7-6 CASSLGQGLNQPQHF TGTGCCAGCAGCTTAGGACAGGGCCTAAATCAGCCCCAGCATTTT
NA NA TRBJ2-2 TRBV6-5 CASSEISATGELFF TGTGCCAGCAGTGAAATATCGGCCACCGGGGAGCTGTTTTTT
once NA TRBJ1-6 TRBV18 CASSPPDLNSPLHF TGTGCCAGCTCACCCCCAGACCTTAATTCACCCCTCCACTTT